This TCR beta chain was recovered during a study of T cell changes during pregnancy in multiple sclerosis (dated by TCRdb to about 2019). Regarding the study in general: The study examined how the T cell repertoire changed over the course of pregnancy in women with multiple sclerosis.

Between the V and J ends, shortened by 1 base and 2 bases respectively, the junction contains 23 bases. From the cysteine through the phenylalanine, the CDR3 covers 19 amino acids. This entry keeps only the CDR3 DNA: 57 bases, framed from base 1. The germline V gene provides CDR1 KGHSH and CDR2 LQKENI. Details on this clone: Its antigen is currently not known. One base away there is no much larger clone; base qualities are not given.

Preparation of the library involved the immunoSEQ multiplex PCR assay. TCRdb's version of the immuneACCESS table is confined to in-frame rearrangements and falls short of the full clone set. An unresolved V gene accounts for under half of the shortfall where checked; the remainder is of unknown origin. Recorded for this sample are around 69,000 clones; around 94% of them occurred a single time. The ten largest account for more than 0.9% of the sample. The material was peripheral blood, obtained in the third trimester of pregnancy. The source of this sequence is a female donor with multiple sclerosis, enrolled in a pregnancy study. The V and J segments used are TRBV18 and TRBJ2-5; TRBD2 is possibly the D segment (7 matching bases). This receptor has the CDR3 CASSPRRGSSGALQETQYF. The nucleotide sequence is given as TGTGCCAGCTCACCACGGAGGGGGTCTAGCGGAGCTCTTCAAGAGACCCAGTACTTC.